Below are 18 T cell receptor beta chains sequenced from a single sample in a study of cytomegalovirus exposure and HLA in healthy donors. PCR primers comprised 60 Vbeta and 13 Jbeta primers. The assay was immunoSEQ multiplex PCR, and TCRdb's table has in-frame clones only and misses some. The sample contains about 160,000 clones, about 80% of which appear only once. The material sequenced was PBMCs. The source of these receptors is a man aged 30 to 45 in good health and CMV-seronegative.

The chain links TRBV6-6 to TRBJ1-5; 9 bases map to TRBD1. Trimming removed 2 bases from V and 4 bases from J; junction bases left unmatched: 3. Germline V gene lookup returns CDR1 MNHNY and CDR2 SVGAGI (reference sequence). The CDR3 has 15 amino acids. The DNA of the CDR3 is TGTGCCAGCAGTTACCTGGGACAGGGTAATCAGCCCCAGCATTTT. It codes for CASSYLGQGNQPQHF.

V and J are TRBV7-9 and TRBJ2-1; D uncertain. This CDR3 has 15 amino acids. The V gene's germline CDR1 is SEHNR and CDR2 FQNEAQ (reference sequence). Trimming stripped 5 bases from V and 3 bases from J, with 14 bases between. CDR3 DNA sequence: TGTGCCAGCAGCCCCTATTTTTTACTCTACAATGAGCAGTTCTTC. Its protein is CASSPYFLLYNEQFF.

This clone was seen only once. J is TRBJ2-5 and V is TRBV9; no reliable D call. CDR1 is SGDLS, CDR2 YYNGEE, per germline. Trimming took 1 base from V and 2 from J, leaving 9 bases between them. CDR3 length: 14 residues. The CDR3 DNA is TGTGCCAGCAGCGTATCACGGTCACAAGAGACCCAGTACTTC. Encoded protein: CASSVSRSQETQYF.

The rearrangement links TRBV5-1 to TRBJ2-2, with TRBD1 identical over 9 bases. CDR3 size: 15 residues. The junction had 4 bases not matched to a gene; V was cut back by 4 bases and J by 3 bases. Per the germline V gene, CDR1 is SGHRS and CDR2 is YFSETQ. Here the CDR3 reads CASSRDRVDTGELFF. CDR3 nucleotide sequence: TGCGCCAGCAGCCGGGACAGGGTAGACACCGGGGAGCTGTTTTTT.

The rearrangement joins TRBV27 to TRBJ2-3; TRBD1 might be the D (6 bases). Trimming shortened V by 1 base and J by 3 bases, and 14 bases separated the two germline ends. Germline CDR1 and CDR2: MNHEY and SMNVEV (reference sequence). The CDR3 is 16 amino acids. CDR3 loop: CASSLFRTDLTDTQYF. The CDR3 nucleotides read TGTGCCAGCAGTTTATTCCGGACAGATTTAACAGATACGCAGTATTTT.

The chain uses TRBV5-1 and TRBJ2-1; maybe TRBD2 (6 bases). CDR1 is SGHRS, CDR2 YFSETQ, per germline. The CDR3 totals 15 residues. V shed 3 bases and J shed 3 bases, with 13 bases lying between them. The CDR3 is CASSSTSSFYNEQFF. In nucleotides, the CDR3 is TGCGCCAGCAGCTCCACTAGCAGCTTCTACAATGAGCAGTTCTTC.

The chain links TRBV5-1 to TRBJ1-1; TRBD1 matches at 7 bases. The germline V gene encodes CDR1 SGHRS and CDR2 YFSETQ. J gave up 8 bases and V 4 bases, and 8 bases lay outside the gene matches. This CDR3 comprises 13 residues. The CDR3 DNA follows: TGCGCCAGCAGCGCTCAGACAGGGTCAGAAGCTTTCTTT. This codes for CASSAQTGSEAFF. The whole variable domain, filled in from reference TRBV5-1 and TRBJ1-1, reads KAGVTQTPRYLIKTRGQQVTLSCSPISGHRSVSWYQQTPGQGLQFLFEYFSETQRNKGNFPGRFSGRQFSNSRSEMNVSTLELGDSALYLCASSAQTGSEAFFGQGTRLTVV.

The chain is built from TRBV27 and TRBJ2-1; 9 bases align to TRBD1. The CDR3 extends over 15 amino acids. The ends lost 8 bases at V and 7 bases at J; junction bases unmatched: 12. From germline, CDR1 is MNHEY and CDR2 SMNVEV (reference sequence). The CDR3 nucleotides are TGTGCCAGCGCCACGTGGGACAGGGCGGGGAATGAGCAGTTCTTC. This gives the protein CASATWDRAGNEQFF.

J is TRBJ1-3 and V is TRBV6-5; 8 bases are a match to TRBD1. The CDR3 has 15 amino acids. Germline V gives CDR1 MNHEY, CDR2 SVGAGI. With V trimmed by 6 bases and J by 1 base, 5 bases remained unmatched. The CDR3 nucleotides are TGTGCCAGCAGCGAAACAGGGGGATCTGGAAACACCATATATTTT. Encoded protein: CASSETGGSGNTIYF.

The genes are TRBV5-4 and TRBJ2-7; D remains ambiguous. The length of the CDR3 is 14 residues. In germline, CDR1 is SGHNT, CDR2 YYREEE (reference sequence). With 0 bases removed from V and 3 bases from J, the gap between germline ends came to 10 bases. The CDR3 nucleotides are TGTGCCAGCAGCTTGGGTCAGAGACTCTACGAGCAGTACTTC. Its translation: CASSLGQRLYEQYF.

The rearrangement uses TRBV4-3 and TRBJ2-2, with 13 bases matching TRBD2. The trim removed 4 bases at V and 0 bases at J, leaving 2 bases unmatched. CDR1 and CDR2 from the germline V gene are LGHNA and YSLEER. The CDR3 has 17 amino acids. CDR3 DNA sequence: TGCGCCAGCAGCCCCGGGACTAGCGGGACGAACACCGGGGAGCTGTTTTTT. Protein product: CASSPGTSGTNTGELFF.

Note on this clone: The junction and the germline gene differ at one end; a read error may be behind it. This chain connects TRBV7-9 to TRBJ2-5, with 7 nucleotides matching TRBD2. The length of the CDR3 is 14 residues. CDR1 and CDR2 (germline): SEHNR, FQNEAQ (reference sequence). CDR3 sequence reads: CSSSSGGGDETQYF. Here the CDR3 DNA reads TGTTCCAGCAGCTCGGGAGGCGGCGATGAGACCCAGTACTTC.

J is TRBJ1-2 and V is TRBV4-3, with a possible D match to TRBD1 (5 bases). The CDR3 totals 15 residues. From germline, CDR1 is LGHNA and CDR2 YSLEER. The ends were cut back, 1 base at V and 4 bases at J, with 13 bases in the middle. The CDR3 spells CASSQVGRDSYGYTF. In nucleotides, the CDR3 is TGCGCCAGCAGCCAAGTCGGCAGGGATTCCTATGGCTACACCTTC.

Worth noting for this clone: Other nucleotide sequences in the sample specify the same CDR3. The V and J genes are TRBV30 and TRBJ2-1, with 9 bases identical to TRBD2. This CDR3 spans 14 amino acids. The trim removed 6 bases at V and 3 bases at J, leaving 6 bases unmatched. Looked up from germline, CDR1 is GTSNPN and CDR2 is SVGIG (reference sequence). The CDR3: CACSGTSFYNEQFF. The CDR3 region has the DNA TGTGCCTGTTCCGGGACTAGCTTCTACAATGAGCAGTTCTTC. The full variable domain, rest sourced from reference TRBV30 and TRBJ2-1, is SQTIHQWPATLVQPVGSPLSLECTVEGTSNPNLYWYRQAAGRGLQLLFYSVGIGQISSEVPQNLSASRPQDRQFILSSKKLLLSDSGFYLCACSGTSFYNEQFFGPGTRLTVL.

V and J are TRBV5-1 and TRBJ2-3; possibly TRBD2 for D (5 bases). V gave up 5 bases and J gave up 6 bases, with 19 bases separating them. The germline CDR1 and CDR2 sequences are SGHRS and YFSETQ. The CDR3 extends over 15 amino acids. Written as DNA, the CDR3 is TGCGCCAGCAGACTAGGGAGCCCCCTCGTCGATACGCAGTATTTT. Its protein product is CASRLGSPLVDTQYF.

The chain joins TRBV6-5 to TRBJ1-2; 10 bases map to TRBD1. The CDR3 is 13 residues long. Germline V gene sequence: CDR1 MNHEY, CDR2 SVGAGI. The V and J ends lost 6 bases and 7 bases, in that order; junction bases with no gene match: 5. The CDR3 loop reads CASRRGQGVGYTF. DNA for the CDR3: TGTGCCAGCAGACGCGGACAGGGGGTTGGCTACACCTTC.

This clone occurred once. The genes are TRBV7-9 and TRBJ1-5; no clear D gene. The CDR3 has 13 amino acids. V shed 5 bases and J shed 6 bases, with 11 bases lying between them. Germline lookup yields CDR1 SEHNR and CDR2 FQNEAQ (reference sequence). The CDR3 nucleotides read TGTGCCAGCAGCCAGTCCCCAACTCAGCCCCAGCATTTT. Translating it yields CASSQSPTQPQHF.

V and J are TRBV9 and TRBJ2-1, with D possibly being TRBD2 (6 bases). V was pared by 0 bases and J by 7 bases, with 14 bases between. The CDR3 is 15 residues long. The germline V gene has CDR1 SGDLS and CDR2 YYNGEE. The CDR3 spells CASSVGGRGENEQFF. Here the CDR3 DNA reads TGTGCCAGCAGCGTAGGTGGGCGGGGAGAAAATGAGCAGTTCTTC.